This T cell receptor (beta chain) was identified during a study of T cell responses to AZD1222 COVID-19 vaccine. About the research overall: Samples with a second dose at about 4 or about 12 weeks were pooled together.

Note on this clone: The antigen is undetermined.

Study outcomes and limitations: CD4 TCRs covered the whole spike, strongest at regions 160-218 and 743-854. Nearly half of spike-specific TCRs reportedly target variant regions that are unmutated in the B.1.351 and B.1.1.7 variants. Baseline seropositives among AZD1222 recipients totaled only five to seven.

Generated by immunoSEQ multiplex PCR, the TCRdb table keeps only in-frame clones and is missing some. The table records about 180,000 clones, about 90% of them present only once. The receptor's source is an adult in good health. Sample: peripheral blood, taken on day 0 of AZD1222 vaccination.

This CDR3 is CASSYSFPGSYGYTF. CDR3 DNA: TGTGCCAGCAGTTACTCCTTTCCGGGCTCCTATGGCTACACCTTC. The chain recombines TRBV6-5 with TRBJ1-2; D remains unclear. The V and J ends lost 0 bases and 4 bases respectively, with 12 bases between them. This CDR3 is 15 amino acids long. Germline V gene sequence: CDR1 MNHEY, CDR2 SVGAGI.